This is a list of T cell receptor beta chains from one sample in a study of OX40 agonist ivuxolimab in advanced cancers. TCRdb's copy holds only in-frame clones and misses some; the assay was immunoSEQ multiplex PCR. The sample lists tens of thousands of clones; approximately 84% were seen once. Material: CD4+ or CD8+ T cells sorted from blood, obtained in a trial of the OX40 agonist ivuxolimab. Source of these receptors: an adult with an advanced solid tumor such as melanoma, head and neck, liver or kidney cancer. Both conserved end residues are part of each CDR3. Each record gives: D gene, V gene, J gene, clone size, CDR3 protein, CDR3 DNA. D genes are given only for firm matches. Rows give clone size only sometimes, using once, few, many, or a class for an expanded clone.

d_gene: -; v_gene: TRBV27; j_gene: TRBJ2-7; abundance: -; CDR3aa: CASSLAGSLGEQYF; CDR3nt: TGTGCCAGCAGTTTGGCCGGGTCGCTAGGCGAGCAGTACTTC
d_gene: TRBD2; v_gene: TRBV2; j_gene: TRBJ2-3; abundance: once; CDR3aa: CASSVLGLAGFTDTQYF; CDR3nt: TGTGCCAGCAGCGTACTGGGTCTAGCGGGGTTCACAGATACGCAGTATTTT
d_gene: -; v_gene: TRBV27; j_gene: TRBJ1-1; abundance: -; CDR3aa: CASSSADLVNTEAFF; CDR3nt: TGTGCCAGCAGTTCCGCGGACCTCGTGAACACTGAAGCTTTCTTT
d_gene: TRBD1; v_gene: TRBV10-3; j_gene: TRBJ1-2; abundance: -; CDR3aa: CAISNGRGRVYGYTF; CDR3nt: TGTGCCATCAGTAACGGTAGGGGGCGCGTCTATGGCTACACCTTC
d_gene: -; v_gene: TRBV4-3; j_gene: TRBJ1-6; abundance: -; CDR3aa: CASSRGGAENSPLHF; CDR3nt: TGCGCCAGCAGCCGGGGGGGGGCGGAGAATTCACCCCTCCACTTT
d_gene: TRBD2; v_gene: TRBV27; j_gene: TRBJ2-7; abundance: -; CDR3aa: CASRTSGGSTYEQYF; CDR3nt: TGTGCCAGCAGGACTTCTGGCGGGAGTACCTACGAGCAGTACTTC
d_gene: -; v_gene: TRBV7-9; j_gene: TRBJ1-2; abundance: -; CDR3aa: CASSLNSRQIYGYTF; CDR3nt: TGTGCCAGCAGCTTAAATTCGCGGCAGATCTATGGCTACACCTTC
d_gene: -; v_gene: TRBV19; j_gene: TRBJ2-6; abundance: -; CDR3aa: CASSLGGPGANVLTF; CDR3nt: TGTGCCAGTAGCCTGGGGGGGCCTGGGGCCAACGTCCTGACTTTC
d_gene: TRBD2; v_gene: TRBV5-1; j_gene: TRBJ2-7; abundance: once; CDR3aa: CASSLEPLAGVDEQYF; CDR3nt: TGCGCCAGCAGCTTAGAGCCACTAGCGGGGGTGGACGAGCAGTACTTC
d_gene: TRBD1; v_gene: TRBV19; j_gene: TRBJ2-2; abundance: -; CDR3aa: CASSIVGQGTGELFF; CDR3nt: TGTGCCAGTAGTATAGTAGGACAGGGGACCGGGGAGCTGTTTTTT
d_gene: TRBD1; v_gene: TRBV7-2; j_gene: TRBJ1-1; abundance: -; CDR3aa: CASSTLPGGTEAFF; CDR3nt: TGTGCCAGCAGCACCCTGCCAGGGGGCACTGAAGCTTTCTTT
d_gene: -; v_gene: TRBV14; j_gene: TRBJ1-2; abundance: -; CDR3aa: CASSQEARNYGYTF; CDR3nt: TGTGCCAGCAGCCAAGAGGCCCGGAACTATGGCTACACCTTC
d_gene: TRBD1; v_gene: TRBV29-1; j_gene: TRBJ2-2; abundance: -; CDR3aa: CSVVQGASTGELFF; CDR3nt: TGCAGCGTCGTACAGGGGGCCTCCACCGGGGAGCTGTTTTTT
d_gene: -; v_gene: TRBV27; j_gene: TRBJ2-4; abundance: -; CDR3aa: CASSLGPWTENIQYF; CDR3nt: TGTGCCAGCAGTTTAGGCCCATGGACAGAAAACATTCAGTACTTC
d_gene: -; v_gene: TRBV9; j_gene: TRBJ2-7; abundance: -; CDR3aa: CASSVRETSSYEQYF; CDR3nt: TGTGCCAGCAGCGTCCGGGAGACCAGCTCCTACGAGCAGTACTTC
d_gene: -; v_gene: TRBV4-3; j_gene: TRBJ1-2; abundance: -; CDR3aa: CASSQGTFYGYTF; CDR3nt: TGCGCCAGCAGCCAAGGGACTTTCTATGGCTACACCTTC
d_gene: -; v_gene: TRBV29-1; j_gene: TRBJ2-1; abundance: -; CDR3aa: CSAKRGGSYNEQFF; CDR3nt: TGCAGCGCTAAAAGGGGGGGCTCCTACAATGAGCAGTTCTTC
d_gene: -; v_gene: TRBV18; j_gene: TRBJ2-2; abundance: -; CDR3aa: CASSPPTSGGGHGELFF; CDR3nt: TGTGCCAGCTCACCACCGACGAGTGGAGGGGGCCACGGGGAGCTGTTTTTT
d_gene: TRBD2; v_gene: TRBV7-2; j_gene: TRBJ2-2; abundance: -; CDR3aa: CASSLATSGSTGTGELFF; CDR3nt: TGTGCCAGCAGCTTAGCGACTAGCGGGAGTACGGGCACCGGGGAGCTGTTTTTT
d_gene: -; v_gene: TRBV4-2; j_gene: TRBJ2-1; abundance: -; CDR3aa: CASSQVGLASYNEQFF; CDR3nt: TGTGCCAGCAGCCAAGTGGGGCTAGCGTCCTACAATGAGCAGTTCTTC
d_gene: TRBD2; v_gene: TRBV14; j_gene: TRBJ2-1; abundance: -; CDR3aa: CASSQRGGLAEYNEQFF; CDR3nt: TGTGCCAGCAGCCAACGAGGGGGACTAGCGGAATACAATGAGCAGTTCTTC
d_gene: TRBD2; v_gene: TRBV7-2; j_gene: TRBJ2-2; abundance: -; CDR3aa: CASSLMLAVNTGELFF; CDR3nt: TGTGCCAGCAGCTTAATGCTAGCGGTGAACACCGGGGAGCTGTTTTTT
d_gene: TRBD1; v_gene: TRBV2; j_gene: TRBJ2-1; abundance: -; CDR3aa: CASSRDRGIDEQFF; CDR3nt: TGTGCCAGCAGCCGGGACAGGGGCATTGATGAGCAGTTCTTC
d_gene: -; v_gene: TRBV18; j_gene: TRBJ2-1; abundance: -; CDR3aa: CASSTSGLTNEQFF; CDR3nt: TGTGCCAGCTCAACTTCCGGACTGACGAATGAGCAGTTCTTC
d_gene: TRBD2; v_gene: TRBV28; j_gene: TRBJ2-1; abundance: -; CDR3aa: CASSLSGGTYNEQFF; CDR3nt: TGTGCCAGCAGTTTATCGGGGGGTACCTACAATGAGCAGTTCTTC
d_gene: -; v_gene: TRBV7-3; j_gene: TRBJ2-1; abundance: -; CDR3aa: CASSSSSYNEQFF; CDR3nt: TGTGCCAGCAGCTCGAGCTCCTACAATGAGCAGTTCTTC
d_gene: -; v_gene: TRBV9; j_gene: TRBJ2-2; abundance: -; CDR3aa: CASSVSQSAGELFF; CDR3nt: TGTGCCAGCAGCGTCTCCCAATCGGCCGGGGAGCTGTTTTTT
d_gene: -; v_gene: TRBV5-1; j_gene: TRBJ1-6; abundance: -; CDR3aa: CASSLMPLGDNSPLHF; CDR3nt: TGCGCCAGCAGCTTGATGCCCCTCGGGGATAATTCACCCCTCCACTTT
d_gene: -; v_gene: TRBV5-1; j_gene: TRBJ2-5; abundance: -; CDR3aa: CASSLDGWETQYF; CDR3nt: TGCGCCAGCAGCTTGGATGGGTGGGAGACCCAGTACTTC
d_gene: -; v_gene: TRBV18; j_gene: TRBJ1-5; abundance: -; CDR3aa: CASSQYGGINQPQHF; CDR3nt: TGTGCCAGCTCACAATACGGAGGGATCAATCAGCCCCAGCATTTT
d_gene: TRBD1; v_gene: TRBV5-1; j_gene: TRBJ1-1; abundance: -; CDR3aa: CASSSSWGQGNTEAFF; CDR3nt: TGCGCCAGCAGCTCCTCCTGGGGACAGGGGAACACTGAAGCTTTCTTT
d_gene: -; v_gene: TRBV7-8; j_gene: TRBJ2-3; abundance: -; CDR3aa: CASSAPREDTQYF; CDR3nt: TGTGCCAGCAGCGCACCCAGGGAGGATACGCAGTATTTT
d_gene: -; v_gene: TRBV18; j_gene: TRBJ2-7; abundance: -; CDR3aa: CASSIRLSWEQYF; CDR3nt: TGTGCCAGCTCAATTCGACTCAGCTGGGAGCAGTACTTC
d_gene: -; v_gene: TRBV28; j_gene: TRBJ2-1; abundance: few; CDR3aa: CASSPRTMDNEQFF; CDR3nt: TGTGCCAGCAGTCCCCGGACTATGGACAATGAGCAGTTCTTC
d_gene: TRBD1; v_gene: TRBV7-2; j_gene: TRBJ2-7; abundance: -; CDR3aa: CASSESRGISYEQYF; CDR3nt: TGTGCCAGCAGCGAGAGCAGGGGGATCTCCTACGAGCAGTACTTC
d_gene: TRBD1; v_gene: TRBV27; j_gene: TRBJ1-2; abundance: -; CDR3aa: CASSPLRDRGGDGYTF; CDR3nt: TGTGCCAGCAGCCCCCTCCGAGACAGGGGAGGAGATGGCTACACCTTC
d_gene: TRBD2; v_gene: TRBV19; j_gene: TRBJ2-1; abundance: -; CDR3aa: CASSLLAYSYNEQFF; CDR3nt: TGTGCCAGTAGTTTACTAGCGTACTCTTACAATGAGCAGTTCTTC
d_gene: -; v_gene: TRBV15; j_gene: TRBJ2-3; abundance: -; CDR3aa: CATSRDSTLGTDTQYF; CDR3nt: TGTGCCACCAGCAGAGATTCTACGTTAGGAACAGATACGCAGTATTTT
d_gene: -; v_gene: TRBV18; j_gene: TRBJ2-3; abundance: -; CDR3aa: CASSPKADTQYF; CDR3nt: TGTGCCAGCTCACCTAAGGCAGATACGCAGTATTTT
d_gene: -; v_gene: TRBV18; j_gene: TRBJ1-1; abundance: -; CDR3aa: CASSPPTAQAFF; CDR3nt: TGTGCCAGCTCACCTCCTACGGCCCAAGCTTTCTTT
d_gene: -; v_gene: TRBV5-1; j_gene: TRBJ1-6; abundance: -; CDR3aa: CASSLGMGIQGTNSPLHF; CDR3nt: TGCGCCAGCAGCTTGGGCATGGGCATACAGGGAACCAATTCACCCCTCCACTTT
d_gene: -; v_gene: TRBV18; j_gene: TRBJ2-7; abundance: -; CDR3aa: CASSPEGTYEQYF; CDR3nt: TGTGCCAGCTCACCGGAGGGGACCTACGAGCAGTACTTC
d_gene: TRBD1; v_gene: TRBV9; j_gene: TRBJ1-2; abundance: few; CDR3aa: CASSGGQIKTANYGYTF; CDR3nt: TGTGCCAGCAGCGGGGGACAGATAAAGACGGCTAACTATGGCTACACCTTC
d_gene: -; v_gene: TRBV7-3; j_gene: TRBJ2-7; abundance: -; CDR3aa: CASSLTPGASREQYF; CDR3nt: TGTGCCAGCAGCTTAACGCCGGGGGCGTCGCGGGAGCAGTACTTC
d_gene: TRBD1; v_gene: TRBV6-5; j_gene: TRBJ2-7; abundance: -; CDR3aa: CATRGPFSYEQYF; CDR3nt: TGTGCCACGAGGGGGCCCTTCTCCTACGAGCAGTACTTC
d_gene: -; v_gene: TRBV7-9; j_gene: TRBJ1-1; abundance: -; CDR3aa: CASSLPGGTEAFF; CDR3nt: TGTGCCAGCAGCCTCCCGGGAGGCACTGAAGCTTTCTTT
d_gene: -; v_gene: TRBV28; j_gene: TRBJ1-3; abundance: -; CDR3aa: CASQGSGNTIYF; CDR3nt: TGTGCCAGTCAGGGTTCTGGAAACACCATATATTTT